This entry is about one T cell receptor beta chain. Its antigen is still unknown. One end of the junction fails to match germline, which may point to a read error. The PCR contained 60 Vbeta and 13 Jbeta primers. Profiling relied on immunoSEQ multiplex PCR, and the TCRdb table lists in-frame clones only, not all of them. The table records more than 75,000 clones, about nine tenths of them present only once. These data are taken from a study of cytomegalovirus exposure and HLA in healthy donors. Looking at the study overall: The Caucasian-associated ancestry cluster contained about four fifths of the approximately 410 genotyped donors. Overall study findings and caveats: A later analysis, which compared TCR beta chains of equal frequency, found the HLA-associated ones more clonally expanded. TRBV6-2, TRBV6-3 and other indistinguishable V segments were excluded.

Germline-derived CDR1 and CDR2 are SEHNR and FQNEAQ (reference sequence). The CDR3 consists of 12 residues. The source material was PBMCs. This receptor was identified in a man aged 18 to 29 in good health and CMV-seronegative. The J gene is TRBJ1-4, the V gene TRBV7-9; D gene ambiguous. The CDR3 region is CSSSLAGEKLFF. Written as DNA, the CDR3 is TGTTCCAGCAGCTTAGCCGGTGAAAAACTGTTTTTT.